This T cell receptor (beta chain) emerged from a study of cytomegalovirus exposure and HLA in healthy donors. Study overall: There were roughly 80 million unique TCRs (from HLA-typed donors) in an early data release. General study results and limits: A later analysis reportedly found fewer N-insertions in an Asian-associated ancestry cluster than the roughly 670-donor mean. Presence/absence comparisons presumed near-even sequencing depth among donors. The productive fraction for most TCR beta V segments was about 90% or about 30% in an earlier analysis.

The germline CDR1 and CDR2 sequences are MNHEY and SMNVEV (reference sequence). The CDR3 has 13 residues. The V gene lost 5 bases and the J gene lost 6 bases, with 10 bases spanning the gap. This clone was counted between two and nine times. Its antigen is currently unknown. The PCR used 60 Vbeta and 13 Jbeta primers. Repertoires were generated with immunoSEQ multiplex PCR, while TCRdb's copy carries only in-frame clones and drops some. Here the sample spans some 150,000 clones, 79% being singletons. V gene TRBV27 combines with J gene TRBJ2-2; D remains unclear. Sequenced input: PBMCs. The receptor's source is a woman aged 35 to 49 in good health and CMV-seropositive. CDR3 in amino acids: CASSAQVPGELFF. The CDR3 coding sequence is TGTGCCAGCAGTGCTCAGGTTCCCGGGGAGCTGTTTTTT.